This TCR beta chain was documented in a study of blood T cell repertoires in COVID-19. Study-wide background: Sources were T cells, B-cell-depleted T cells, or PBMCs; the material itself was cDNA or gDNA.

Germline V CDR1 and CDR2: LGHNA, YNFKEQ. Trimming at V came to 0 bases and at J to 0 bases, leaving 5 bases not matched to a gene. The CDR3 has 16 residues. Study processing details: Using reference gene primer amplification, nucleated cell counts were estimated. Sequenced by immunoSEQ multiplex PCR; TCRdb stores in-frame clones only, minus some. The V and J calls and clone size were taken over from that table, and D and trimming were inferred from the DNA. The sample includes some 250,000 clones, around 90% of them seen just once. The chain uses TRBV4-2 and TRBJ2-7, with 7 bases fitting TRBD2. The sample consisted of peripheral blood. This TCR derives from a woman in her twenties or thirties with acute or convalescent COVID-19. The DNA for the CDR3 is TGTGCCAGCAGCCAAGATCCTAGCGGAAGCTCCTACGAGCAGTACTTC. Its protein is CASSQDPSGSSYEQYF.